The source of this TCR beta chain is a study of cytomegalovirus exposure and HLA in healthy donors. Turning to the study itself: Researchers previously reported finding 100 million or so unique TCR beta sequences from 170 million or so T cells.

Germline CDR1 reads SGHRS; CDR2 reads YFSETQ. V was clipped by 0 bases and J by 5 bases; unmatched bases: 10. CDR3 length: 16 residues. Notes on the study in general: It was about 180 TCR beta chains that were listed as cytomegalovirus-associated. As confirmed in vitro, a few CMV-associated chains were specific for CMV antigens.

The PCR employed 60 Vbeta primers together with 13 Jbeta primers. Produced via immunoSEQ multiplex PCR; TCRdb's table is partial and in-frame only. The data show tens of thousands of clones, approximately 64% seen once. Only one count was recorded for this clone. Its antigen is currently unknown. The genes are TRBV5-1 and TRBJ2-5; 7 nucleotides match TRBD2. This clonotype was sampled from a boy aged 10-17 years in good health and CMV-seropositive. Sequencing was carried out using PBMCs. The chain's CDR3 is CASSLDASGITETQYF. The CDR3 DNA is TGCGCCAGCAGCTTGGATGCTAGCGGAATTACGGAGACCCAGTACTTC.